This T cell receptor beta chain was found in a study of identical twins listed by TCRdb under 2016. Study-wide context: The study deep-sequenced TCR alpha and beta repertoires from monozygotic twins, unrelated adults of various ages and cord blood to test whether fetal clonotypes persist. Replicate twin experiments were performed at different times using different library preparation protocols to rule out contamination.

Comment on this clonotype: Its antigen remains undetermined. The record has no base qualities; no much larger clone is one base away.

Library preparation employed 5' RACE. TCRdb lists the instrument as Illumina HiSeq 2000. A universal primer binding site was introduced by template switching, and a unique molecular identifier was present in the final cDNA, enabling accurate counting of TCR cDNA molecules. Specific primers in the conserved constant-segment region were used to synthesize first-strand cDNA for TCR alpha and beta chains. Each cDNA library was double barcoded, with a SMART-Mk sample barcode plus Illumina barcodes, to control for contamination. Two successive PCR steps introduced TruSeq adapter sequences along with Illumina sample barcodes. The Illumina HiSeq platform was used with custom primers to sequence TCR alpha and beta cDNA libraries. The paper's processing steps were these. Unique molecular identifiers were extracted from raw reads with MiGEC, and CDR3 positions were determined with MiXCR. For each individual, recombination models were inferred using an EM algorithm with the repgenHMM and IGoR tools. Shared clonotypes were analyzed with the tcR package in R, and sharing was normalized by the product of cloneset sizes. To study raw recombination without the effects of thymic and clonal selection, out-of-frame nonproductive sequences were analyzed. Using fastp at Q25 and MiXCR, TCRdb reprocessed the public reads and kept productive beta chains. Each entry merges the rows of one CDR3 protein and shows their most common DNA and genes. Here the V and J calls rest on TCRdb's processing, not on the authors' analysis. Recorded for this sample are about 100,000 distinct CDR3 sequences; 5.9% of them occurred a single time. The ten largest clones capture over 9.5% of the sample.

Here is what the overall study found, with its caveats: Compared with coincidental sharing between unrelated individuals, out-of-frame TCR alpha sequences shared between twins showed an excess of sequences with low generation probability. Because the same donors could not be followed over many years, conclusions were based on cross-sectional statistical analysis. Zero-insertion analyses could be partly confounded by invariant T cells such as MAIT and iNKT, though diverse VJ usage argued against such confounding for most clonotypes. Abundant cord blood beta clonotypes carried fewer insertions; young adult naive repertoires showed a weaker similar trend, while memory repertoires showed none. Recombination models systematically underestimated out-of-frame TCR alpha sharing in monozygotic twins but agreed with sharing between unrelated individuals. In beta out-of-frame sequences, excess twin sharing was weaker, because having fewer shared sequences lowered the signal-to-noise ratio.

V sheds 0 bases and J sheds 7 bases, leaving 7 bases between their ends. The germline V gene sets CDR1 to SGHAT and CDR2 to FQNNGV. From the cysteine through the phenylalanine, the CDR3 covers 13 amino acids. Only the CDR3 portion is preserved as DNA: 39 bases, with reading frame beginning at the first base. Every donor was a healthy Caucasian. Miltenyi CD45RO+ enrichment and human naive T-cell isolation kits were used to isolate memory (CD45RO+) and naive T cells from PBMC. The sequence links TRBV11-2 to TRBJ2-1; the D gene assignment is ambiguous. The receptor was derived from a woman aged 45-60 years in good health. The sample comprised memory T cells sorted from blood. This specimen's cell subset or site label, interpreted: CD45RO+ enriched T cells. The CDR3 reads CASSLDLRNEQFF. The nucleotide sequence is TGTGCCAGCAGCTTAGATCTTAGAAATGAGCAGTTCTTC.